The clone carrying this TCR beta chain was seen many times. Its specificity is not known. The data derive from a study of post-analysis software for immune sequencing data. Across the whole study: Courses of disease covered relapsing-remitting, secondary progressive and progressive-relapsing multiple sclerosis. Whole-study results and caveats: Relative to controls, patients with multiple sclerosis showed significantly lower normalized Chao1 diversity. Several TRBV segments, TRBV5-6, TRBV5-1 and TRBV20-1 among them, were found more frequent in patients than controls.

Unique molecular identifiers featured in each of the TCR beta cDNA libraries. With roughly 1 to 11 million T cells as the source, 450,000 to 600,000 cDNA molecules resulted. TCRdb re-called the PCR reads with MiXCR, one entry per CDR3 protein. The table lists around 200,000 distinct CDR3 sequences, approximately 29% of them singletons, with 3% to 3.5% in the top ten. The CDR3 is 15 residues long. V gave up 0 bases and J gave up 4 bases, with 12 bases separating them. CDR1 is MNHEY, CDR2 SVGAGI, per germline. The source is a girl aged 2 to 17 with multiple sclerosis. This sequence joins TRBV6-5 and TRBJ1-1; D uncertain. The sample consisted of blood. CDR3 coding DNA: TGTGCCAGCAGTTACTCGGGCGGCGATGGCACTGAAGCTTTCTTT. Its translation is CASSYSGGDGTEAFF.